Listed below are T cell receptor beta chains from one sample, sequenced in a study of CD8 T cells in ankylosing spondylitis. Using its own MiXCR run on the 5' RACE reads, TCRdb lists one record per CDR3 protein. Of about 390,000 distinct CDR3 sequences listed, approximately 20% are singletons. Sequencing was done on a sample of blood, either unsorted or a sorted T cell fraction (not recorded which). These receptors came from a male donor with ankylosing spondylitis. Each CDR3 is given with its conserved first and last residue. The order of the fields is J gene, V gene, clone size, D gene, CDR3 protein, CDR3 DNA. A D gene is named only where the DNA matches it firmly. Size tells how often a clone was seen (once, few, many) or the class of an expanded clone, and some rows leave it out.

>TRBJ2-1|TRBV4-1|few|TRBD2
CASSQGGAGVFHEQFF
TGCGCCAGCAGCCAAGGAGGAGCGGGAGTCTTCCATGAGCAGTTCTTC
>TRBJ2-1|TRBV11-1|-|-
CASSSVSYYESSYNEQFF
TGTGCCAGCAGCTCGGTCTCCTACTACGAGAGCTCCTACAATGAGCAGTTCTTC
>TRBJ1-2|TRBV28|-|-
CASSSRTRARYGYTF
TGTGCCAGCAGCAGCAGGACCAGGGCGAGGTATGGCTACACCTTC
>TRBJ2-1|TRBV9|few|TRBD2
CASSVAGGNLIEQFF
TGTGCCAGCAGCGTAGCGGGAGGGAACTTGATTGAGCAGTTCTTC
>TRBJ2-7|TRBV27|-|-
CASSLSARDNAYEQYF
TGTGCCAGCAGTTTGTCGGCCCGCGACAACGCCTACGAGCAGTACTTC
>TRBJ1-4|TRBV29-1|-|-
CSGGGLHGEKLFF
TGCAGCGGGGGCGGGCTACACGGTGAAAAACTGTTTTTT
>TRBJ2-1|TRBV3-1|few|-
CASSQGHSSSYNEQFF
TGTGCCAGCAGCCAAGGGCACTCGAGCTCCTACAATGAGCAGTTCTTC
>TRBJ2-1|TRBV2|-|TRBD2
CASSDRGTSGGYNEQFF
TGTGCCAGCAGTGACCGGGGGACTAGCGGCGGCTACAATGAGCAGTTCTTC
>TRBJ2-5|TRBV7-2|few|-
CASSPPRTITETQYF
TGTGCCAGCAGCCCCCCCCGGACTATTACTGAGACCCAGTACTTC
>TRBJ2-3|TRBV6-5|many|-
CASSYPTRRGVSTDTQYF
TGTGCCAGCAGTTACCCCACTCGGAGGGGAGTGAGCACAGATACGCAGTATTTT
>TRBJ2-7|TRBV28|-|TRBD1
CASSNRDRGFDEQYF
TGTGCCAGCAGTAACCGGGACAGGGGGTTCGACGAGCAGTACTTC